This T cell receptor (beta chain) originates from a study of tumor-infiltrating lymphocytes in oesophageal squamous cell carcinoma. This clonotype was counted a few times. TCRdb processed the PCR reads anew with MiXCR; each CDR3 protein has one entry. Of 20,000 to 25,000 distinct CDR3 sequences detected, 36% appear once; the ten largest clones hold 12%. Germline V lookup: CDR1 SGHVS, CDR2 FNYEAQ. The CDR3 length is 12 residues. The V end lost 4 bases, the J end lost 4 bases, and 8 bases lay between the germline ends. The sequenced material came from esophageal tumor tissue. This clonotype was sampled from a male donor with esophageal squamous cell carcinoma. The chain joins TRBV7-6 to TRBJ2-7; unclear D gene. CDR3 amino acids: CASSSLRYEQYF. Here the CDR3 DNA reads TGTGCCAGCAGCTCACTGCGGTACGAGCAGTACTTC. Looking up the rest from reference TRBV7-6 and TRBJ2-7 gives the full variable domain: GAGVSQSPRYKVTKRGQDVALRCDPISGHVSLYWYRQALGQGPEFLTYFNYEAQQDKSGLPNDRFSAERPEGSISTLTIQRTEQRDSAMYRCASSSLRYEQYFGPGTRLTVT.